This TCR beta chain emerged from a study of blood T cell repertoires in COVID-19. Study in general: Sites across the United States, Italy and Spain contributed samples from acute and convalescent COVID-19. T cells, B-cell-depleted T cells, or PBMCs supplied cDNA or gDNA.

Authors' analysis steps: Quantification of nucleated cells was approximated via reference gene primer amplification. Repertoires were generated with immunoSEQ multiplex PCR, while TCRdb's copy carries only in-frame clones and drops some. D and trimming were read from the DNA, whereas the V and J calls and clone size are those reported in that table. Here the sample spans around 180,000 clones, around 88% being singletons. Cohort 3 donors were reported recovered after two negative PCRs, clearance, or symptom resolution. There are 11 residues in the CDR3. V was cut by 7 bases and J by 4 bases, with 5 bases left in between. Germline CDR1 is ENHRY and CDR2 is SYGVKD.

This receptor was identified in a woman in her 30s who had recovered from COVID-19. Material for sequencing was PBMCs or T cells enriched from blood (not recorded which). The gene calls are TRBV10-3 and TRBJ1-3; D remains unclear. CDR3 in amino acids: CAIMQGNTIYF. CDR3 nucleotide sequence: TGTGCCATCATGCAGGGAAACACCATATATTTT.